This TCR beta chain was retrieved from a study of blood T cell repertoires in COVID-19. For the study at large: The cDNA or gDNA used as material had been derived from T cells, B-cell-depleted T cells, or PBMCs.

This clone appeared a single time. This CDR3 is built from 14 residues. Germline CDR1 and CDR2: LNHNV and YYDKDF (reference sequence). The J segment lost 4 bases and the V segment lost 4 bases, leaving 6 bases of the junction unmatched. Participants' own reports of clinical history determined their cohort assignment. Before being deemed recovered, Cohort 3 donors had two negative PCRs, clearance, or symptom resolution. Some clones are missing from TCRdb's copy, which holds only in-frame ones; the method was immunoSEQ multiplex PCR. The profile shows over 250,000 clones, approximately 90% of them singletons.

This sequence was found in a woman under 30 who had recovered from COVID-19. The chain uses TRBV15 and TRBJ1-2, with 7 bases aligning to TRBD1. Sequenced input: PBMCs or T cells enriched from blood (not recorded which). The CDR3 DNA sequence: TGTGCCACCAGCACGGGACAGAGAGCCTATGGCTACACCTTC. Its translation is CATSTGQRAYGYTF.